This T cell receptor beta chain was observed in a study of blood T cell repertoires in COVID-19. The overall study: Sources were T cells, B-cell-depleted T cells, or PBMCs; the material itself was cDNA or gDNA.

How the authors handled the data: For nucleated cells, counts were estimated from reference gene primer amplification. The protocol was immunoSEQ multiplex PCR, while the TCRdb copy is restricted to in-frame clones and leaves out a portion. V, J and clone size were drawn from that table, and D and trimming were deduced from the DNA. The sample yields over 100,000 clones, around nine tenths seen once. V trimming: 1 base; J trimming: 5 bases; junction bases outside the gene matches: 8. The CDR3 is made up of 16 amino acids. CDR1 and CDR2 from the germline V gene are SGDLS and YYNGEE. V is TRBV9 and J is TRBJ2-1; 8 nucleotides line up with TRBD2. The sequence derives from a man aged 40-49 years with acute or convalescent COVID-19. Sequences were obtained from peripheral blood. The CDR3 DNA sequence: TGTGCCAGCAGCGTACTTCCGGGAGGGCCAAACAATGAGCAGTTCTTC. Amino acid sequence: CASSVLPGGPNNEQFF.